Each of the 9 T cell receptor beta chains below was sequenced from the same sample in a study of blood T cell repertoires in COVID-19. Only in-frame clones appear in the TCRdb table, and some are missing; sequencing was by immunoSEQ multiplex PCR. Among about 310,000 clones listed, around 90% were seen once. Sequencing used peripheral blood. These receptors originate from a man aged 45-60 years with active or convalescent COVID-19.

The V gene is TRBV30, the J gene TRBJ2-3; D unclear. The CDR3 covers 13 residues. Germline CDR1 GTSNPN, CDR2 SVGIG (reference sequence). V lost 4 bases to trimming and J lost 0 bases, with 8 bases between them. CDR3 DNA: TGTGCCTGGATGGCAAAAAGCACAGATACGCAGTATTTT. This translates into CAWMAKSTDTQYF.

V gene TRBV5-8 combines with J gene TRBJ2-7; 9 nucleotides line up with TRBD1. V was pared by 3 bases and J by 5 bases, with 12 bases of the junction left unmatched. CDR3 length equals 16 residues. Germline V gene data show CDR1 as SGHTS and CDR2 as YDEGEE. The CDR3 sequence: CASSWGRDRAKNEQYF. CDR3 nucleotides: TGTGCCAGCAGCTGGGGGCGGGACAGGGCAAAAAACGAGCAGTACTTC.

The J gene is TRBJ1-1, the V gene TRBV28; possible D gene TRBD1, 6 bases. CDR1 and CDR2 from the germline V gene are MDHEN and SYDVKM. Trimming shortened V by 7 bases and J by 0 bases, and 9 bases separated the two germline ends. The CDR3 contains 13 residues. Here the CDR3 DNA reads TGTGCCAGCACGACAGGCATGAACACTGAAGCTTTCTTT. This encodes CASTTGMNTEAFF.

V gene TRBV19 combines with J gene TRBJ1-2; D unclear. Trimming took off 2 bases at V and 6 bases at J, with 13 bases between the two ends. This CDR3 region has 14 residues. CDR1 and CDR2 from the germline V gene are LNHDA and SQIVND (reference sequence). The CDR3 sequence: CASSISTGDDGYTF. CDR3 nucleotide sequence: TGTGCCAGTAGTATATCGACGGGTGACGATGGCTACACCTTC.

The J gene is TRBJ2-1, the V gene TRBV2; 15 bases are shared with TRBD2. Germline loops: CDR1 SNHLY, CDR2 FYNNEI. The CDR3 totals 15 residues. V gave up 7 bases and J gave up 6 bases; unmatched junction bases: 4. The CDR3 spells CASTGLAGGLNEQFF. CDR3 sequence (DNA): TGTGCCAGCACGGGACTAGCGGGGGGTCTCAATGAGCAGTTCTTC.

The CDR3 bases are TGTGCCAGCTCACCACGACCCCTACAGGGGCTGGCAGATACGCAGTATTTT. It specifies CASSPRPLQGLADTQYF. The rearrangement uses TRBV18 and TRBJ2-3; 7 bases match TRBD1. The junction had 11 bases not matched to a gene; V was cut back by 1 base and J by 4 bases. Germline V CDR1 and CDR2: KGHSH, LQKENI. The CDR3 consists of 17 residues. Drawing the rest from reference TRBV18 and TRBJ2-3, the complete variable domain is NAGVMQNPRHLVRRRGQEARLRCSPMKGHSHVYWYRQLPEEGLKFMVYLQKENIIDESGMPKERFSAEFPKEGPSILRIQQVVRGDSAAYFCASSPRPLQGLADTQYFGPGTRLTVL.

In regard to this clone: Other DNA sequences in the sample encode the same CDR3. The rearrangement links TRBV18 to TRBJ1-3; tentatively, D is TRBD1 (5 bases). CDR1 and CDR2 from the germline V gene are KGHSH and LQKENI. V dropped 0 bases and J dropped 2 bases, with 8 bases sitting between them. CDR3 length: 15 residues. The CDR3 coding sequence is TGTGCCAGCTCACCACCGGGGGGAGCTGGAAACACCATATATTTT. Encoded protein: CASSPPGGAGNTIYF.

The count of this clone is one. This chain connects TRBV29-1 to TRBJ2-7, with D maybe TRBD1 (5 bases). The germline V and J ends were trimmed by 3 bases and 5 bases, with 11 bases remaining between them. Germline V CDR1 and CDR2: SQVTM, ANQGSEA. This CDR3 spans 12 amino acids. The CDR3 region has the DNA TGCAGCGTTGAGGGGCAGAGCGACGAGCAGTACTTC. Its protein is CSVEGQSDEQYF.

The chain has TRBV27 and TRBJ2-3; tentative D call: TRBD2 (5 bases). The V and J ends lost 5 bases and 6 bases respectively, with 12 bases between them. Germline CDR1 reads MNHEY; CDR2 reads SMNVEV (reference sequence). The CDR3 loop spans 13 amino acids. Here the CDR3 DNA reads TGTGCCAGCAGTCTTATGACGGGGGATACGCAGTATTTT. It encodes CASSLMTGDTQYF.